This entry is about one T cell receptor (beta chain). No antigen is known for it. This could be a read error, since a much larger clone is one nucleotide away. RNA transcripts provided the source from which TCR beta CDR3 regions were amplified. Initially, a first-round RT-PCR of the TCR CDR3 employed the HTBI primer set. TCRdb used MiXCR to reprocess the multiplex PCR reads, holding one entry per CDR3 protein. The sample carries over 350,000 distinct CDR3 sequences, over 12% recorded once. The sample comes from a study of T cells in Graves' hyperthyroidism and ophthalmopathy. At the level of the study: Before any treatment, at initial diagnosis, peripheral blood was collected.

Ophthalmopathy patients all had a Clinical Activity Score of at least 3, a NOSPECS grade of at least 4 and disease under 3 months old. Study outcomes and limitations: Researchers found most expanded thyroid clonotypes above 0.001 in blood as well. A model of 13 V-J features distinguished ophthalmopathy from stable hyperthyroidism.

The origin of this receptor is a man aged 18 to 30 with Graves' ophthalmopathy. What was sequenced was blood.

CDR3 region: CVSSNSGRTEAFF. The CDR3 coding sequence is TGTGTCAGCAGCAACTCCGGAAGGACTGAAGCTTTCTTT. This chain links TRBV7-9 with TRBJ1-1, with D uncertain. This CDR3 contains 13 residues. CDR1 SEHNR and CDR2 FQNEAQ come from the germline V gene (reference sequence).